Below are 26 T cell receptor beta chains sequenced from a single sample in a study of T cells in Graves' hyperthyroidism and ophthalmopathy. Using RNA transcripts as the source, TCR beta CDR3 regions were amplified. HTBI primers drove first-round RT-PCR of the TCR CDR3. TCRdb reprocessed the multiplex PCR reads with MiXCR, giving one entry per CDR3 protein. This table holds 480,000 or so distinct CDR3 sequences, approximately 15% found once. Sequenced: blood. The receptors stem from a woman between 18 and 29 years old with Graves' hyperthyroidism.

In its sample, this clonotype was seen a few times. This sequence joins TRBV5-1 and TRBJ2-1; 11 bases match TRBD2. Germline assignment: CDR1 SGHRS and CDR2 YFSETQ. With V trimmed by 2 bases and J by 9 bases, 4 bases remained unmatched. The CDR3 is 14 amino acids. The CDR3 nucleotides are TGCGCCAGCAGCTTCGATCTAGCGGGGGGTGAGCAGTTCTTC. Protein sequence: CASSFDLAGGEQFF.

Of note for this clonotype: Germline is not matched at one junction end, which may reflect a read error. The chain combines TRBV5-1 with TRBJ2-1; 10 bases are shared with TRBD1. This CDR3 contains 14 residues. Per the germline V gene, CDR1 is SGHRS and CDR2 is YFSETQ. The CDR3 nucleotides are TGCGCCAGTTCCGGGACAGGGGACTACAATGAGCAGTGCTTC. The encoded protein is CASSGTGDYNEQCF.

In this sample, this clonotype turned up a few times. The chain joins TRBV7-2 to TRBJ2-3; TRBD2 aligns across 9 bases. Losses at the gene ends were 6 bases for V and 2 bases for J; bases not matched to a gene: 9. Germline V lookup: CDR1 SGHTA, CDR2 FQGNSA. This CDR3 has 16 amino acids. In DNA, the CDR3 is TGTGCCAGCAGATTTAGCGGGAGCGCAATCACAGATACGCAGTATTTT. This codes for CASRFSGSAITDTQYF.

This clonotype was observed many times. This chain uses TRBV12-3 or TRBV12-4 with TRBJ1-2, with 8 bases fitting TRBD1. V lost 6 bases, J lost 7 bases, and 10 bases stayed unmatched. This CDR3 comprises 14 residues. CDR3 loop: CASRIGQGFGGYTF. The CDR3 DNA sequence: TGTGCCAGCAGGATAGGACAGGGTTTTGGTGGCTACACCTTC.

This clonotype was seen only a few times. Without the conserved terminal phenylalanine or tryptophan, this CDR3 likely stems from a read error. This chain connects TRBV7-8 to TRBJ2-5; 7 nucleotides agree with TRBD1. From germline, CDR1 is SGHVS and CDR2 FQNEAQ. V lost 0 bases, J lost 5 bases, and 0 bases stayed unmatched. The CDR3 has 13 residues. The DNA for the CDR3 is TGTGCCAGCAGCTTAGCAGGGGGCGAGACCCAGTACCTC. Translation gives CASSLAGGETQYL.

The table lists this clonotype with a few counts. This CDR3 reads CASSPPTAQPSNEQFF. DNA of the CDR3: TGTGCCAGCTCACCACCCACCGCCCAGCCATCCAATGAGCAGTTCTTC. The chain joins TRBV18 to TRBJ2-1; D gene uncertain. The length of the CDR3 is 16 residues. Germline V CDR1 and CDR2: KGHSH, LQKENI. Trimming pared 0 bases from V and 6 bases from J, leaving 15 bases between.

In this sample, this clonotype turned up many times. This chain joins TRBV7-9 and TRBJ2-7; D gene ambiguous. The CDR3 contains 15 residues. Trimming cost V 1 base and J 2 bases, with 12 bases left between them. Germline values: CDR1 SEHNR, CDR2 FQNEAQ (reference sequence). The CDR3: CASSLGSPQTYEQYF. DNA for the CDR3: TGTGCCAGCAGCTTAGGTTCCCCCCAAACCTACGAGCAGTACTTC.

This clonotype was found many times. The rearrangement links TRBV6-1 to TRBJ1-1; 8 bases agree with TRBD1. The CDR3 spans 14 residues. Germline-derived CDR1 and CDR2 are MNHNS and SASEGT. After removal of 7 bases from V and 5 bases from J, the junction contained 9 bases not matched to a gene. The CDR3 DNA follows: TGTGCCAGCACCTATGGGACAGGAGGGACTGAAGCTTTCTTT. It codes for CASTYGTGGTEAFF.

On this clonotype itself: A much bigger clone sits one base away, suggesting this may be a read error. The genes are TRBV10-2 and TRBJ2-3, with 9 positions matching TRBD2. Germline loops: CDR1 WSHSY, CDR2 SAAADI. Germline trimming cut 0 bases from V and 8 bases from J; bases unmatched to any gene: 9. There are 16 residues in the CDR3. The CDR3 region has the DNA TGCGCCAGCAGTGAGTCGGGAGCGGGAGGTAAAGGTACGCAGTATTTT. This sequence encodes CASSESGAGGKGTQYF.

This chain connects TRBV19 to TRBJ1-6; D is uncertain. CDR3 size: 13 residues. V lost 4 bases to trimming and J lost 7 bases, with 8 bases between them. Per the germline V gene, CDR1 is LNHDA and CDR2 is SQIVND (reference sequence). The chain's CDR3 is CASSTSSNSPLHF. DNA for the CDR3: TGTGCCAGTAGTACCAGCAGCAATTCACCCCTCCACTTT.

This clonotype showed up many times. The rearrangement joins TRBV11-2 to TRBJ2-2; D gene uncertain. This CDR3 comprises 14 residues. The V end was cut by 4 bases, the J end by 5 bases, with 11 bases between. The germline V gene has CDR1 SGHAT and CDR2 FQNNGV. CDR3 residues: CASSSQPRTGELFF. Here the CDR3 DNA reads TGTGCCAGCAGCTCCCAGCCTAGGACCGGGGAGCTGTTTTTT.

This clonotype was observed a handful of times. The chain combines TRBV6-1 with TRBJ2-7, with D unclear. The germline V gene encodes CDR1 MNHNS and CDR2 SASEGT. Trimming pared 10 bases from V and 0 bases from J, leaving 13 bases between. The CDR3 length is 13 residues. DNA for the CDR3: TGTGCCATCACAAAACGGAACTCCTACGAGCAGTACTTC. It codes for CAITKRNSYEQYF.

This clonotype has at least ten counts. The rearrangement joins TRBV7-4 to TRBJ1-2; 8 bases align to TRBD1. The CDR3 extends over 18 amino acids. V was clipped by 3 bases and J by 7 bases; unmatched bases: 19. Germline V gene data show CDR1 as SGHVT and CDR2 as SQSDAQ. The CDR3 region is CASSFTKGAGGLFGGYTF. For the CDR3, the DNA is TGTGCCAGCAGCTTCACCAAAGGGGCAGGGGGCCTTTTCGGTGGCTACACCTTC.

This clonotype has at least ten counts. The chain couples TRBV6-5 to TRBJ1-2; no definite D call. Trimming shortened V by 1 base and J by 6 bases, and 6 bases separated the two germline ends. CDR1 and CDR2 from the germline V gene are MNHEY and SVGAGI. The CDR3 consists of 12 residues. The CDR3 sequence is CASSYFGDGYTF. The CDR3 DNA follows: TGTGCCAGCAGTTACTTTGGGGATGGCTACACCTTC.

The sample holds many counts of this clonotype. V gene TRBV27 combines with J gene TRBJ1-1, with a possible D match to TRBD1 (6 bases). Germline V CDR1 and CDR2: MNHEY, SMNVEV (reference sequence). The V end was cut by 8 bases, the J end by 1 base, with 17 bases between. This CDR3 region has 15 residues. The CDR3 spells CASAQYPQGNTEAFF. CDR3 bases: TGTGCCAGCGCTCAGTACCCACAGGGGAACACTGAAGCTTTCTTT.

As for this clonotype: A much larger clone lies one base from this, so it may be a read error. This chain connects TRBV3-1 to TRBJ1-4; D is perhaps TRBD1 (6 bases). The CDR3 has 15 residues. The germline V gene encodes CDR1 LGHDT and CDR2 YNNKEL (reference sequence). The CDR3: CASSQGGTPDEELFF. The CDR3 DNA is TGTGCCAGCAGCCAAGGTGGGACACCCGATGAAGAACTGTTTTTT.

This clonotype has at least ten counts. The chain joins TRBV14 to TRBJ1-4; 8 bases align to TRBD1. The V gene end was trimmed by 4 bases and the J gene end by 4 bases; junction bases not matched to a gene: 8. Germline-derived CDR1 and CDR2 are SGHDN and FVKESK. CDR3 length equals 16 residues. CDR3 in amino acids: CASSPYLQGVNEKLFF. The CDR3 DNA is TGTGCCAGCAGCCCCTACCTACAGGGGGTTAATGAAAAACTGTTTTTT.

Many counts were recorded for this clonotype. The V gene is TRBV12-3 or TRBV12-4, the J gene TRBJ1-4; a weak D match, TRBD1 (5 bases). V dropped 3 bases and J dropped 8 bases, with 10 bases sitting between them. CDR3 length: 13 residues. CDR3 sequence (DNA): TGTGCCAGCAGTTTTAGTCGGGGGGAAAAACTGTTTTTT. Its protein product is CASSFSRGEKLFF.

This clonotype was detected a few times. The V gene is TRBV11-2, the J gene TRBJ1-2, with a tentative D call TRBD1 (6 bases). This CDR3 is 16 amino acids long. The V and J ends lost 0 bases and 9 bases respectively, with 20 bases between them. The V gene's germline CDR1 is SGHAT and CDR2 FQNNGV. The chain's CDR3 is CASSLEARGQNGSYTF. The CDR3 nucleotides read TGTGCCAGCAGCTTAGAGGCCCGGGGGCAGAATGGGAGCTACACCTTC.

In this sample, this clonotype turned up many times. In DNA, the CDR3 is TGCAGTGCTAGAGATCCACAGGGGGTTGTCACAGATACGCAGTATTTT. Protein: CSARDPQGVVTDTQYF. The chain is built from TRBV20-1 and TRBJ2-3; 8 bases are shared with TRBD1. The junction had 7 bases not matched to a gene; V was cut back by 0 bases and J by 2 bases. The CDR3 contains 16 residues. Germline V gives CDR1 DFQATT, CDR2 SNEGSKA (reference sequence).

In this sample, this clonotype turned up many times. V and J are TRBV27 and TRBJ1-5, with D maybe TRBD1 (5 bases). This CDR3 has 15 residues. Trimming removed 5 bases from V and 8 bases from J, with 19 bases in between. The V gene's germline CDR1 is MNHEY and CDR2 SMNVEV (reference sequence). The CDR3 loop reads CASSPRKGEIEPQHF. The CDR3 nucleotides are TGTGCCAGCAGTCCTCGTAAAGGGGAGATTGAGCCCCAGCATTTT.

In its sample, this clonotype was seen many times. The chain uses TRBV11-2 and TRBJ1-2, with D hard to call. The CDR3 is 12 residues long. Trimming pared 7 bases from V and 4 bases from J, leaving 10 bases between. Germline CDR1 reads SGHAT; CDR2 reads FQNNGV. The CDR3 here is CASTFTGYGYTF. The CDR3 DNA reads as TGTGCCAGCACCTTTACCGGCTATGGCTACACCTTC.

The rearrangement uses TRBV27 and TRBJ2-7; D possibly uses TRBD1 or TRBD2 (6 bases each). The CDR3 has 16 amino acids. Between the trimmed V and J ends, which lost 4 bases and 1 base, there was a span of 17 bases. Germline loops: CDR1 MNHEY, CDR2 SMNVEV (reference sequence). The CDR3 coding sequence is TGTGCCAGCAGTTCCGTAGACAGGAGGGGTTCCTACGAGCAGTACTTC. Its translation is CASSSVDRRGSYEQYF.

The chain links TRBV6-1 to TRBJ2-3; 11 nucleotides match TRBD2. CDR3 size: 15 residues. The V gene's germline CDR1 is MNHNS and CDR2 SASEGT. V shed 6 bases and J 4 bases; nucleotides not matched to a gene: 6. In DNA form, the CDR3 reads TGTGCCAGCAGAAAGGAACTAGCGGGAGCAGATACGCAGTATTTT. Translated: CASRKELAGADTQYF.

This clonotype was detected ten times or more. The chain employs TRBV7-2 and TRBJ2-1, with D possibly being TRBD2 (5 bases). The germline V and J ends were trimmed by 1 base and 4 bases, with 11 bases remaining between them. CDR3 length: 15 residues. Germline assignment: CDR1 SGHTA and CDR2 FQGNSA. The CDR3 is CASSLGGSLYNEQFF. CDR3 sequence (DNA): TGTGCCAGCAGCTTAGGAGGGAGCCTTTACAATGAGCAGTTCTTC.

Worth noting for this clonotype: This may stem from a read error, because a much larger clone lies one nucleotide away. This rearrangement joins TRBV5-8 to TRBJ1-4; unclear D gene. Germline CDR1 reads SGHTS; CDR2 reads YDEGEE. The CDR3 has 14 amino acids. CDR3 in amino acids: CANSTSARSEKLFF. CDR3 sequence (DNA): TGTGCCAACAGCACGTCGGCCAGGAGTGAAAAACTGTTTTTT.